This TCR beta chain was sequenced during a study of radiotherapy plus CTLA-4 blockade in lung cancer. The CDR3 contains 13 residues. Trimming took 4 bases from V and 2 from J, leaving 9 bases between them. Germline values: CDR1 MNHEY, CDR2 SVGAGI. Study conclusions and caveats: Blood-borne expansion of tumor-derived TCR clones followed radiotherapy plus ipilimumab.

Worth noting for this clone: Its antigen is not identified.

Assay: immunoSEQ multiplex PCR; the TCRdb copy retains only in-frame clones and omits some. The repertoire consists of 85,000 to 100,000 clones, with about two thirds occurring once and the leading ten covering about 14%. The starting material was peripheral blood, obtained from a patient treated with radiotherapy plus ipilimumab. The chain carries TRBV6-5 and TRBJ2-7; perhaps D is TRBD1 or TRBD2 (5 bases each). This TCR derives from a human donor with non-small cell lung cancer that progressed on radiotherapy plus ipilimumab. As DNA, the CDR3 is TGTGCCAGCAGTTCCGGGACCCCCTACGAGCAGTACTTC. This gives the protein CASSSGTPYEQYF.